Listed below are T cell receptor beta chains from one sample, sequenced in a study of blood T cell repertoires in COVID-19. The repertoire was sequenced with immunoSEQ multiplex PCR; TCRdb's copy has only in-frame clones and lacks some. The sample has over 400,000 clones; 86% are singletons. The sequencing input was peripheral blood. Receptors originate from a woman between 25 and 40 years old with active or convalescent COVID-19. The CDR3 runs from the conserved cysteine through the conserved F or W. The D gene is left open where the match is weak. Not every row has a clone size; where given, it reads once, few, many or a size class.

>NA|TRBJ1-5|TRBV19|NA
TGTGCCAGTAGTAACACAGGGAGTCAGCCCCAGCATTTT
CASSNTGSQPQHF
>NA|TRBJ1-2|TRBV15|TRBD1
TGTGCCACCTCTGACGGGACAGTCCCGAGAAACTATGGCTACACCTTC
CATSDGTVPRNYGYTF
>NA|TRBJ2-5|TRBV6-1|NA
TGTGCCAGCAGTGAAATCCTGACATTCCAAGAGACCCAGTACTTC
CASSEILTFQETQYF
>NA|TRBJ1-4|TRBV5-1|NA
TGCGCCAGCAGCCGAGGGGACTCCGCAACTAATGAAAAACTGTTTTTT
CASSRGDSATNEKLFF
>NA|TRBJ2-5|TRBV2|TRBD2
TGTGCCAGCAGTGGTCTCCTAGCGGGACAAGAGACCCAGTACTTC
CASSGLLAGQETQYF
>once|TRBJ2-7|TRBV6-6|NA
TGTGCCAGCAGTTGGGAACTAGCAGGCGTCGAGCAGTACTTC
CASSWELAGVEQYF
>NA|TRBJ1-1|TRBV2|NA
TGTGCCAGCAGCTGGGGCAGCTCGAACACTGAAGCTTTCTTT
CASSWGSSNTEAFF
>NA|TRBJ1-4|TRBV14|NA
TGTGCCAGCAGCCAAGGTACAAATGAAAAACTGTTTTTT
CASSQGTNEKLFF
>NA|TRBJ2-3|TRBV5-1|TRBD2
TGCGCCAGCAGCTCCCTAGCGGAGACAGATACGCAGTATTTT
CASSSLAETDTQYF
>NA|TRBJ2-1|TRBV4-1|NA
TGCGCCAGCAGCCCGGGGGGCGGCTACAATGAGCAGTTCTTC
CASSPGGGYNEQFF
>NA|TRBJ2-7|TRBV3-1/TRBV3-2|NA
TGTGCCAGCAGCCAAGCGGCTAGCGCGTTCACCTACGAGCAGTACTTC
CASSQAASAFTYEQYF
>once|TRBJ1-2|TRBV20-1|NA
TGCAGTGCTACCCTCGGGAGTGGCTACACCTTC
CSATLGSGYTF
>NA|TRBJ1-1|TRBV4-1|NA
TGCGCCAGCAGCACCATCGGGCCGGGGGGAGCTTTCTTT
CASSTIGPGGAFF
>NA|TRBJ1-1|TRBV6-5|NA
TGTGCCAGCAGTTACGTGACAGGCTTCGACACTGAAGCTTTCTTT
CASSYVTGFDTEAFF
>NA|TRBJ2-2|TRBV6-6|NA
TGTGCCAGCAGTTCCCGACGGACAGAGAACACCGGGGAGCTGTTTTTT
CASSSRRTENTGELFF
>NA|TRBJ1-2|TRBV29-1|TRBD1
TGCAGCGTTGAAGGGACAGGGCGTTTTGGCTACACCTTC
CSVEGTGRFGYTF
>NA|TRBJ2-7|TRBV18|NA
TGTGCCAGCTCACCACCTGCCCAGTCGCACGAGCAGTACTTC
CASSPPAQSHEQYF
>NA|TRBJ2-3|TRBV5-1|NA
TGCGCCAGCAGATGGGACGGGAGTTCGACAGATACGCAGTATTTT
CASRWDGSSTDTQYF
>NA|TRBJ1-2|TRBV5-1|NA
TGCGCCAGCAGCTTGGACCGGGGGGGCGATGGCTACACCTTC
CASSLDRGGDGYTF
>NA|TRBJ2-6|TRBV2|NA
TGTGCCAGCACCAAGAGACAGAGCTCTGGGGCCAACGTCCTGACTTTC
CASTKRQSSGANVLTF
>NA|TRBJ2-2|TRBV4-1|NA
TGCGCCAGCAGCCCCCTCGGTAACTTTCCCACCGGGGAGCTGTTTTTT
CASSPLGNFPTGELFF
>NA|TRBJ1-1|TRBV30|NA
TGTGCCTGGAGTGTGGGCAGCTCGAACACTGAAGCTTTCTTT
CAWSVGSSNTEAFF
>few|TRBJ1-2|TRBV6-4|TRBD1
TGTGCCAGCAAGGGGGCGCAAGATGGCTACACCTTC
CASKGAQDGYTF
>NA|TRBJ1-2|TRBV6-5|NA
TGTGCCAGCAGAAGACAGGCCACTAACTATGGCTACACCTTC
CASRRQATNYGYTF
>NA|TRBJ1-5|TRBV19|TRBD1
TGTGCCAGTAGTATAGATGGGCCCACAGGGGTCGGCAATCAGCCCCAGCATTTT
CASSIDGPTGVGNQPQHF
>NA|TRBJ2-1|TRBV2|TRBD1
TGTGCCAGCAGCGCAGGGGGCAATGAGCAGTTCTTC
CASSAGGNEQFF
>once|TRBJ2-1|TRBV27|TRBD2
TGTGCCAGCAGTTTCCGACTAGCGGGGGGATTCAATGAGCAGTTCTTC
CASSFRLAGGFNEQFF
>NA|TRBJ1-1|TRBV6-5|NA
TGTGCCAGCAGTTACTCAGTCGGGACTGAAGCTTTCTTT
CASSYSVGTEAFF
>NA|TRBJ2-4|TRBV11-2|TRBD1
TGTGCCAGCAGCTTAGATCGCGCAGTTGGGACAGGGAAAAACATTCAGTACTTC
CASSLDRAVGTGKNIQYF
>NA|TRBJ1-4|TRBV28|TRBD1
TGTGCCAGCACGAGACAGGGTTTCGGAACTAATGAAAAACTGTTTTTT
CASTRQGFGTNEKLFF
>NA|TRBJ1-3|TRBV11-2|TRBD1
TGTGCCAGCAGCATCGACAGGGTATTGGGAAGCTCTGGAAACACCATATATTTT
CASSIDRVLGSSGNTIYF
>NA|TRBJ1-3|TRBV6-1|NA
TGTGCCAGCAGTGAACCCGGGGGACGTGGGGGAAACACCATATATTTT
CASSEPGGRGGNTIYF
>NA|TRBJ2-1|TRBV7-8|NA
TGTGCCAGCAGCATTGGCAGGGGTTCCTACAATGAGCAGTTCTTC
CASSIGRGSYNEQFF
>NA|TRBJ1-1|TRBV2|TRBD1
TGTGCCAGCAGTGGGGACAGCCAAGCCTTAAACACTGAAGCTTTCTTT
CASSGDSQALNTEAFF
>NA|TRBJ2-7|TRBV6-5|NA
TGTGCCAGCAGTCCCCGGGAAGGGACCTACGAGCAGTACTTC
CASSPREGTYEQYF
>NA|TRBJ1-1|TRBV19|NA
TGTGCCAGTAGAACAGGACTGAACACTGAAGCTTTCTTT
CASRTGLNTEAFF
>NA|TRBJ1-2|TRBV2|NA
TGTGCCAGCAGCCGCGGGATGGTCTATGGCTACACCTTC
CASSRGMVYGYTF
>NA|TRBJ2-7|TRBV5-6|NA
TGTGCCAGCAGGGGCTCTACGGACTACGAGCAGTACTTC
CASRGSTDYEQYF
>NA|TRBJ1-2|TRBV6-5|NA
TGTGCCAGCAGTCCAGAGGCCCATAATGGCTACACCTTC
CASSPEAHNGYTF
>NA|TRBJ2-2|TRBV19|TRBD1
TGTGCCAGTAGTACCCCCGGGACAGGGCCCGGGGAGCTGTTTTTT
CASSTPGTGPGELFF
>NA|TRBJ2-5|TRBV3-1/TRBV3-2|TRBD1
TGTGCCAGCAGCCAAGCCGACAGGGTTCCGGAGACCCAGTACTTC
CASSQADRVPETQYF
>NA|TRBJ1-2|TRBV4-1|TRBD1
TGCGCCAGCAGCCAAGACGGGACAGCTAACTATGGCTACACCTTC
CASSQDGTANYGYTF
>NA|TRBJ1-4|TRBV27|NA
TGTGCCAGCAGTTTCTACTCCCGACTTGCAACTAATGAAAAACTGTTTTTT
CASSFYSRLATNEKLFF
>NA|TRBJ2-3|TRBV4-1|TRBD1
TGCGCCAGCAGCCAAGGCTACTTGGGACAGGGGGCGGGAGATACGCAGTATTTT
CASSQGYLGQGAGDTQYF
>NA|TRBJ1-2|TRBV12-3/TRBV12-4|NA
TGTGCCAGCAGTTTAGTTCTGAACTATGGCTACACCTTC
CASSLVLNYGYTF
>NA|TRBJ2-3|TRBV5-1|NA
TGCGCCAGCACAGATCTACGAGGAAGCACAGATACGCAGTATTTT
CASTDLRGSTDTQYF
>NA|TRBJ2-7|TRBV7-9|NA
TGTGCCAGCAGCACAACATCCTTTCACGAGCAGTACTTC
CASSTTSFHEQYF
>NA|TRBJ2-3|TRBV6-5|TRBD1
TGTGCCAGTCCTGGAGACAGGGGGCGCTTAGATACGCAGTATTTT
CASPGDRGRLDTQYF
>NA|TRBJ2-3|TRBV5-1|TRBD2
TGCGCCAGCAGCTTTGCCGGGGGGGCCTCAGATACGCAGTATTTT
CASSFAGGASDTQYF